Presented here are 2 T cell receptor beta chains from one specimen sequenced in a study of blood T cell repertoires in COVID-19. Profiling relied on immunoSEQ multiplex PCR, and the TCRdb table lists in-frame clones only, not all of them. The sample consists of roughly 400,000 clones, 90% of them appearing once. Input material: PBMCs or T cells enriched from blood (not recorded which). Receptor source: a man between 18 and 29 years old who had recovered from COVID-19.

The chain employs TRBV27 and TRBJ1-6, with 7 bases aligning to TRBD1. Trimming removed 5 bases from V and 8 bases from J; junction bases left unmatched: 15. The germline CDR1 and CDR2 sequences are MNHEY and SMNVEV (reference sequence). This CDR3 contains 17 residues. As DNA, the CDR3 is TGTGCCAGCAGTCGACAGACAGGGCTCAATTCTGATTCACCCCTCCACTTT. Protein sequence: CASSRQTGLNSDSPLHF.

V usage is TRBV6-4 and J usage is TRBJ2-7; 8 nucleotides line up with TRBD2. Germline V gene data show CDR1 as MRHNA and CDR2 as SNTAGT. CDR3 length: 13 amino acids. J was trimmed by 7 bases and V by 9 bases; bases with no gene match: 11. The CDR3 DNA reads TGTGCCAGTCAGCGGGGGTGCCAGAGGGAGCAGTACTTC. Protein sequence: CASQRGCQREQYF.